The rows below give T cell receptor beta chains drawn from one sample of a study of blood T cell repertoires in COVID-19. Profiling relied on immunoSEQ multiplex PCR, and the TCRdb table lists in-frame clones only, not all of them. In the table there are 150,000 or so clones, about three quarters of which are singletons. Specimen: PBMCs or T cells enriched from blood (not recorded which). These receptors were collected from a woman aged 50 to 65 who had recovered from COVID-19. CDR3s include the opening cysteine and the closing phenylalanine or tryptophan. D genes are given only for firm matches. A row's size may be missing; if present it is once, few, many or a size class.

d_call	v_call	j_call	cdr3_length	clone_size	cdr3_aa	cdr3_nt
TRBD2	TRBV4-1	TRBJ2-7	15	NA	CASSLTSGSSYEQYF	TGCGCCAGCAGCCTTACTAGCGGGAGTTCGTACGAGCAGTACTTC
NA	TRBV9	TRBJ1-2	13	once	CASSVRQRYGYTF	TGTGCCAGCAGCGTTCGTCAGCGTTATGGCTACACCTTC
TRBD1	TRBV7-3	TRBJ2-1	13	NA	CASKVTGTDEQFF	TGTGCCAGCAAAGTGACAGGGACGGATGAGCAGTTCTTC
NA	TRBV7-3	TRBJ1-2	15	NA	CASGRDVGQKYGYTF	TGTGCCAGCGGAAGAGACGTTGGACAGAAGTATGGCTACACCTTC
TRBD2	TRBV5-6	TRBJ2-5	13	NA	CASSHGGEETQYF	TGTGCCAGCAGTCACGGGGGGGAAGAGACCCAGTACTTC
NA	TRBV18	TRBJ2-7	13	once	CASSPQAADEQYF	TGTGCCAGCTCACCACAGGCGGCGGACGAGCAGTACTTC
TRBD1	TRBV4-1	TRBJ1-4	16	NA	CASSQDGTAYNEKLFF	TGCGCCAGCAGCCAAGATGGGACAGCCTATAATGAAAAACTGTTTTTT
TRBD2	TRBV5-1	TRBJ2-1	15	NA	CASSLSGLQYNEQFF	TGCGCCAGCAGCTTATCGGGACTACAATACAATGAGCAGTTCTTC
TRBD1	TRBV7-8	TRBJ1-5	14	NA	CASSFDRVGQPQHF	TGTGCCAGCAGCTTTGACAGGGTGGGTCAGCCCCAGCATTTT
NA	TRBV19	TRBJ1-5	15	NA	CASSIRSGSNQPQHF	TGTGCCAGTAGTATCCGATCAGGGTCCAATCAGCCCCAGCATTTT
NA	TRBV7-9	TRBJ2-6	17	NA	CASSPDQGISGANVLTF	TGTGCCAGCAGCCCGGACCAGGGAATCTCTGGGGCCAACGTCCTGACTTTC
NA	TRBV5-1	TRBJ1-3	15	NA	CASKNSLTTGNTIYF	TGCGCCAGCAAAAACAGCCTGACGACTGGAAACACCATATATTTT
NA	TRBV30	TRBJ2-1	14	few	CAWSARSSYNEQFF	TGTGCCTGGAGTGCCAGAAGTTCCTACAATGAGCAGTTCTTC
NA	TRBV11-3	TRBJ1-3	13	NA	CATRQSSGNTIYF	TGTGCCACCCGACAGTCTTCGGGAAACACCATATATTTT
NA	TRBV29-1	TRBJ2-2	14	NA	CSVGVGANTGELFF	TGCAGCGTTGGGGTCGGAGCGAACACCGGGGAGCTGTTTTTT
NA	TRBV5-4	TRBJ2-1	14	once	CASSLGREESEQFF	TGTGCCAGCAGCTTGGGAAGGGAGGAGAGTGAGCAGTTCTTC
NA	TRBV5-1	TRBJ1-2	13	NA	CASSLNVQAGYTF	TGCGCCAGCAGCTTGAACGTGCAGGCCGGCTACACCTTC
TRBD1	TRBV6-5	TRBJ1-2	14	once	CASSYGQGEFGYTF	TGTGCCAGCAGTTACGGGCAGGGGGAATTTGGCTACACCTTC
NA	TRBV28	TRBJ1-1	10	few	CASSSSAAFF	TGTGCCAGCAGTTCCTCAGCGGCTTTCTTT
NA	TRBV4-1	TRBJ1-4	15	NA	CASSQDPGGWEKLFF	TGCGCCAGCAGCCAAGATCCGGGGGGCTGGGAAAAACTGTTTTTT
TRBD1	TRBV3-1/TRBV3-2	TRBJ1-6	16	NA	CASSQVWTGKNSPLHF	TGTGCCAGCAGCCAAGTGTGGACAGGGAAAAATTCACCCCTCCACTTT
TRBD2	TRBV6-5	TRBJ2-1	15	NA	CASRPGLAGVNEQFF	TGTGCCAGCAGACCCGGACTAGCGGGAGTGAATGAGCAGTTCTTC
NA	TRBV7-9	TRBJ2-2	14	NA	CASSLTTGFGELFF	TGTGCCAGCAGCTTAACTACAGGGTTCGGGGAGCTGTTTTTT
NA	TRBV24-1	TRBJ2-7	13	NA	CATSDSSPVPQYF	TGTGCCACCAGTGATTCCAGTCCCGTGCCGCAGTACTTC
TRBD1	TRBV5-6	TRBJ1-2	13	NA	CASKLRGLYGYTF	TGTGCCAGCAAGCTGAGGGGGCTCTATGGCTACACCTTC
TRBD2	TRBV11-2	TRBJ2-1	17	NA	CASSPWGTGGISNEQFF	TGTGCCAGCAGCCCATGGGGGACGGGAGGAATTAGCAATGAGCAGTTCTTC
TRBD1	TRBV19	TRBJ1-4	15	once	CASSTIRDRGEKLFF	TGTGCCAGTAGCACTATCCGGGACAGGGGAGAAAAACTGTTTTTT
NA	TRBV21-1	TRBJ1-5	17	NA	CASSKNDEGAGVQPQHF	TGTGCCAGCAGCAAAAACGATGAGGGGGCAGGGGTTCAGCCCCAGCATTTT
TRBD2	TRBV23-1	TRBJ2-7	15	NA	CASTRGAGVSYEQYF	TGCGCCAGCACCCGAGGGGCGGGGGTCTCCTACGAGCAGTACTTC
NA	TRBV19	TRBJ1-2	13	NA	CASSIGALLGYTF	TGTGCCAGTAGTATAGGCGCACTCCTTGGCTACACCTTC
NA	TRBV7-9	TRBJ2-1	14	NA	CASSLVRGDNEQFF	TGTGCCAGCAGCTTGGTCAGGGGGGACAATGAGCAGTTCTTC
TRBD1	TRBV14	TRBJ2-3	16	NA	CASSQRTGKLTDTQYF	TGTGCCAGCAGCCAAAGGACAGGGAAGTTAACAGATACGCAGTATTTT
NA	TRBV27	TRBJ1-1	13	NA	CASSWRMNTEAFF	TGTGCCAGCAGTTGGAGGATGAACACTGAAGCTTTCTTT
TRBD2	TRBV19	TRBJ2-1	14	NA	CASSGTSGINEQFF	TGTGCCAGCTCCGGGACTAGCGGGATAAATGAGCAGTTCTTC
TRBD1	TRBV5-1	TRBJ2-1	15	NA	CASSLGTGAYNEQFF	TGCGCCAGCAGCTTGGGGACAGGGGCCTACAATGAGCAGTTCTTC